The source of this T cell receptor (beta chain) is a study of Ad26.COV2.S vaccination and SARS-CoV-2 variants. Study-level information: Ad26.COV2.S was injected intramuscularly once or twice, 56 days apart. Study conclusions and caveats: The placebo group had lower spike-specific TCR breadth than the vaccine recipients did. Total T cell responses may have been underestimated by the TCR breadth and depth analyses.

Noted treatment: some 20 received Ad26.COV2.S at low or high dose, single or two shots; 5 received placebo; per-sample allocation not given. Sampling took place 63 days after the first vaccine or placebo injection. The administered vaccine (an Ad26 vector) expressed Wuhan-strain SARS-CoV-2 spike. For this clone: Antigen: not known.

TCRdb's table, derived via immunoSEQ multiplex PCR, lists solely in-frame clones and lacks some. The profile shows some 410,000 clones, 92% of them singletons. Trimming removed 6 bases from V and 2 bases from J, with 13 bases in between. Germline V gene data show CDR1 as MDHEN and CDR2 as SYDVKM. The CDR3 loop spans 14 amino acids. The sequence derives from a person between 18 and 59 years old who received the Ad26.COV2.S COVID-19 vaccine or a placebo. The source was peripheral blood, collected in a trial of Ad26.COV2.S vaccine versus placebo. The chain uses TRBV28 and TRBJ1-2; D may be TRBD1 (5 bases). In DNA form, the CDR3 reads TGTGCCAGCAGACTCACCGGGGGGAACTATGGCTACACCTTC. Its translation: CASRLTGGNYGYTF.